The TCR beta chain described here comes from a study of naive and memory T cell subsets. The library had UMIs added by 3' ligation of an oligonucleotide to TCR cDNA. Input was roughly 1 to 1000 ng of DNase-treated total RNA without cell sorting. Losses at the gene ends were 1 base for V and 8 bases for J; bases not matched to a gene: 7. Germline V CDR1 and CDR2: LNHNV, YYDKDF (reference sequence). This CDR3 comprises 14 residues. Four PCR rounds used nested alpha and beta constant region primers plus the SP2 primer. For blood and skin samples, reverse transcription used TCR alpha and beta constant primers. TCRdb reanalysed the 5' RACE reads using MiXCR and keeps one entry per CDR3 protein. The repertoire includes 60,000 or so distinct CDR3 sequences, approximately 6.6% of them detected once, and about a tenth sits in the top ten.

The rearrangement joins TRBV15 to TRBJ1-2, with TRBD1 matching 7 bases. The source of this sequence is a male donor in good health. CDR3 bases: TGTGCCACCAGCAGAGGGGACAGTAATGGAGGCTACACCTTC. It yields the protein CATSRGDSNGGYTF.